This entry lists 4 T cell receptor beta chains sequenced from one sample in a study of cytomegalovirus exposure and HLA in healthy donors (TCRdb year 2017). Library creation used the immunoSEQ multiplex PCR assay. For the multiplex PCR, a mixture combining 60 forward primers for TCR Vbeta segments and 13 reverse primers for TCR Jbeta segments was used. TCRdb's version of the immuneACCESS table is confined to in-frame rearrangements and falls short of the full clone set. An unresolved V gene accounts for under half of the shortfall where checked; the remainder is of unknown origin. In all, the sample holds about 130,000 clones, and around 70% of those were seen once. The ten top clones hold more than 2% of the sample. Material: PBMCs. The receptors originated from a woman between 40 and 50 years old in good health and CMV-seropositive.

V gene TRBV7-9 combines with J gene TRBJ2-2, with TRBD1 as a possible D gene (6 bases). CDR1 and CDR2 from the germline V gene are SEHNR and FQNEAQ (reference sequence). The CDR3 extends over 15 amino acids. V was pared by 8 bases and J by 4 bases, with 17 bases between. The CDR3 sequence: CASLIPGQSTGELFF. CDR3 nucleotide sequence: TGTGCCAGCCTAATCCCCGGACAGAGCACCGGGGAGCTGTTTTTT.

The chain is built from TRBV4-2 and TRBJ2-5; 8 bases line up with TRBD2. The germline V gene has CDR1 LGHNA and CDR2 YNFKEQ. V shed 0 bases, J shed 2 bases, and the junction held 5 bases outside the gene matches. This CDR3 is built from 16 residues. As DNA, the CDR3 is TGTGCCAGCAGCCAAGAAACTAGCGGAACTCAAGAGACCCAGTACTTC. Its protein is CASSQETSGTQETQYF.

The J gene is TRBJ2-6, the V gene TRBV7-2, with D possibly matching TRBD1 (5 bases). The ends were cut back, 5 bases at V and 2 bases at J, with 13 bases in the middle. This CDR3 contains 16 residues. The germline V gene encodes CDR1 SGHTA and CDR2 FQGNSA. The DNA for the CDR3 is TGTGCCAGCAGCATCGGACACTCCCCTGGGGCCAACGTCCTGACTTTC. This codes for CASSIGHSPGANVLTF. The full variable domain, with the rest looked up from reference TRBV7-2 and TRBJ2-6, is GAGVSQSPSNKVTEKGKDVELRCDPISGHTALYWYRQSLGQGLEFLIYFQGNSAPDKSGLPSDRFSAERTGGSVSTLTIQRTQQEDSAVYLCASSIGHSPGANVLTFGAGSRLTVL.

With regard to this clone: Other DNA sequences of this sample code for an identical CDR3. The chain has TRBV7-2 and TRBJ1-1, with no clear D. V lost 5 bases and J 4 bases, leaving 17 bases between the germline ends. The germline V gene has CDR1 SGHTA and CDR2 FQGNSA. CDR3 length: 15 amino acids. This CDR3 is CASSPQLVAGTEAFF. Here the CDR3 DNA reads TGTGCCAGCAGCCCCCAGCTTGTGGCAGGCACTGAAGCTTTCTTT.